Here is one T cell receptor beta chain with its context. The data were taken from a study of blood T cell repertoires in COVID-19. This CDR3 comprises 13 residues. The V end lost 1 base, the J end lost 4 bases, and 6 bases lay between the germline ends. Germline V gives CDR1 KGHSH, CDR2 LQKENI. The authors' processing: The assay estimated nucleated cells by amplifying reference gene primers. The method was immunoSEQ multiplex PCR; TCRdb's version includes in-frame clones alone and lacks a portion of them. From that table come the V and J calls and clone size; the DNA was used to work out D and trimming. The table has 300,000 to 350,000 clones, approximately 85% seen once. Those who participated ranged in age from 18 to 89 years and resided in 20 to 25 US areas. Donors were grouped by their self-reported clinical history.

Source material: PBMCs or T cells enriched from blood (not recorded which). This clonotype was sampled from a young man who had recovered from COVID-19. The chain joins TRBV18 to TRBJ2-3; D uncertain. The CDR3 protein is CASSPQSSDTQYF. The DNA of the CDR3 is TGTGCCAGCTCACCACAGAGTTCAGATACGCAGTATTTT. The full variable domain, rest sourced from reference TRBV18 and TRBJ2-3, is NAGVMQNPRHLVRRRGQEARLRCSPMKGHSHVYWYRQLPEEGLKFMVYLQKENIIDESGMPKERFSAEFPKEGPSILRIQQVVRGDSAAYFCASSPQSSDTQYFGPGTRLTVL.